This TCR beta chain was captured by sequencing in a study of spatial heterogeneity in lung cancer. This clonotype was found a few times. Mismatch with germline at one junction end may stem from a read error. As for time point: sample taken at primary tumor resection. Sequencing covered unsorted whole RNA taken from tumor, nontumor lung or frozen PBMC. There were some 70 donors, all of them untreated patients with early-stage non-small cell lung cancer. The CDR3 totals 15 residues. TCRdb fed the 5' RACE reads into MiXCR, producing one record per CDR3 protein. The sample consists of 40,000 to 55,000 distinct CDR3 sequences, around 7.1% of them appearing once.

The sample in question was PBMCs, obtained at surgery. The TCR originated in a female donor with early-stage non-small cell lung cancer. The rearrangement uses TRBV12-3 or TRBV12-4 and TRBJ1-5, with D uncertain. In DNA, the CDR3 is TGTGCCAGCAGTTCCCCAGGTATCGAAAATCCGCCCCAGCATTTT. It yields the protein CASSSPGIENPPQHF.